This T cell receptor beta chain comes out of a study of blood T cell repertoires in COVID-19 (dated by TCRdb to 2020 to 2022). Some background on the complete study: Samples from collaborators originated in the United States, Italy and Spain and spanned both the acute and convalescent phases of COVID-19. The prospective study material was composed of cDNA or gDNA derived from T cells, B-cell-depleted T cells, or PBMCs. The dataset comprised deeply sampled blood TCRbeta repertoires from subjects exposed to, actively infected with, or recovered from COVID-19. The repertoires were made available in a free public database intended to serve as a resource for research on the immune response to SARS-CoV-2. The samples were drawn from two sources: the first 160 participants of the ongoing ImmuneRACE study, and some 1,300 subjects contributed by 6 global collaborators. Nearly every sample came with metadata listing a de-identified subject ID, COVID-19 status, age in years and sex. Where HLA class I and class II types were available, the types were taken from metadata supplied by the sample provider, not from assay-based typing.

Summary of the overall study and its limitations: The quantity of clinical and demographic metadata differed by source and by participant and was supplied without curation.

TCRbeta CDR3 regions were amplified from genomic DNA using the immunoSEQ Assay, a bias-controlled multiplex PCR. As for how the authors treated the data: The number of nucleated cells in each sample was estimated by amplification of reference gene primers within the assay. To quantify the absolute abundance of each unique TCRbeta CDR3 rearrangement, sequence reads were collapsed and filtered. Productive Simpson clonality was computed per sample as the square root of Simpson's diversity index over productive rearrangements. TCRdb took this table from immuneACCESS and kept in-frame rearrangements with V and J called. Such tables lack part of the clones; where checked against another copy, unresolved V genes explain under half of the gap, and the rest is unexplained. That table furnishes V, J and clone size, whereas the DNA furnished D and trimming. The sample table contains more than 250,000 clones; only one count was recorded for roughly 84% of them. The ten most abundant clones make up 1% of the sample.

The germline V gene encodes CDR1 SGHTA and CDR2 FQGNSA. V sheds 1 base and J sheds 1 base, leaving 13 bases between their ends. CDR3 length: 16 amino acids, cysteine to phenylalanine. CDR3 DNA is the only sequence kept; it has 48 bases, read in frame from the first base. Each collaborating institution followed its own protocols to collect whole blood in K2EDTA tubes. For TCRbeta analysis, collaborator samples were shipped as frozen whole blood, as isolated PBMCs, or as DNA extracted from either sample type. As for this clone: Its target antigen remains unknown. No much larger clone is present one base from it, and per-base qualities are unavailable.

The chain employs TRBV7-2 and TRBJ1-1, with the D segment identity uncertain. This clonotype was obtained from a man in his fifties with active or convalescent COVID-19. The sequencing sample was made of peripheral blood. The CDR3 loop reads CASSLGGRLRNTEAFF. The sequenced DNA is TGTGCCAGCAGCTTAGGCGGTAGGCTGAGGAACACTGAAGCTTTCTTT.